This TCR beta chain was found in a study of CD8 T cells in Susac syndrome. When the RNA was reverse transcribed, random hexamers were used with an input of roughly 0.45 to 1 ug. With immunoSEQ multiplex PCR, TCR beta CDR3 was amplified across 54 Vbeta and 13 Jbeta. TCRdb re-derived calls from the immunoSEQ multiplex PCR reads in MiXCR, one entry per CDR3 protein. The sample records about 130,000 distinct CDR3 sequences, roughly 94% being singletons. Whole-study findings and limits: The study identified sixteen and five Susac-specific public clones in total CD8+ and CD8+ TEMRA repertoires. Regarding the TCR sequencing and HLA analysis, the study admitted that a relatively small number of individuals were involved.

In the case of this clonotype: Its specificity is unknown.

The germline V gene encodes CDR1 MGHRA and CDR2 YSYEKL. The CDR3 is 18 residues long. The V gene end was trimmed by 3 bases and the J gene end by 0 bases; junction bases not matched to a gene: 8. This chain connects TRBV4-1 to TRBJ2-5, with 12 positions matching TRBD2. This TCR was sampled from a human donor with Susac syndrome. The sequenced material came from CD8+ T cells from PBMCs. This CDR3 is CASSHHLGTSGYQETQYF. The CDR3 region has the DNA TGCGCCAGCAGCCATCACCTCGGGACTAGCGGGTACCAAGAGACCCAGTACTTC.